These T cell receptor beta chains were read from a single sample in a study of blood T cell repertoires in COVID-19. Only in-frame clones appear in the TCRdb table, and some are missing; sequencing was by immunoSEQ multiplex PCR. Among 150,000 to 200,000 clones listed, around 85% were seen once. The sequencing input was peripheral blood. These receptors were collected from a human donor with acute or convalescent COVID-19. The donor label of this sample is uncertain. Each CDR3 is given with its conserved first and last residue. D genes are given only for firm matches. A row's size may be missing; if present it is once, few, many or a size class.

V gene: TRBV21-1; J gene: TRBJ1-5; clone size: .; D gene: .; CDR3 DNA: TGTGCCGGCCGTCAGAGGAAGCCCCAGCATTTT; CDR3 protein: CAGRQRKPQHF
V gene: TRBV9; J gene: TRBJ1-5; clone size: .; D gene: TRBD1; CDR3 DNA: TGTGCCAGCAGCGTCGGACAGGGTGGAAATCAGCCCCAGCATTTT; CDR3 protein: CASSVGQGGNQPQHF
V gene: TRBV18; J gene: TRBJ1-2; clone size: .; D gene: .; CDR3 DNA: TGTGCCAGCTCATCCTCTGACAGCTATGGCTACACCTTC; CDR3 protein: CASSSSDSYGYTF
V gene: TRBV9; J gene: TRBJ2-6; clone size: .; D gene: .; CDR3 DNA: TGTGCCAGCAGCGTAGGTGACTTTCTAAGGGCCAACGTCCTGACTTTC; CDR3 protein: CASSVGDFLRANVLTF
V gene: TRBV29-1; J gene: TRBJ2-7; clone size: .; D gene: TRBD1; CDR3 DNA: TGCAGCGTTGCCGGGACAGGGGGCCTCTTTGCCTACGAGCAGTACTTC; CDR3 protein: CSVAGTGGLFAYEQYF
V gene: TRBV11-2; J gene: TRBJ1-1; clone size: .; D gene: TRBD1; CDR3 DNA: TGTGCCAGCAGCTTGGCAGGGGGCCGGAACACTGAAGCTTTCTTT; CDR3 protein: CASSLAGGRNTEAFF
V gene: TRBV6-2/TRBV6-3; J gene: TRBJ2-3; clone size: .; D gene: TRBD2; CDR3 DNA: TGTGCCAGCAGTTATTGGACTAGCCTAAATACGCAGTATTTT; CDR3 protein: CASSYWTSLNTQYF
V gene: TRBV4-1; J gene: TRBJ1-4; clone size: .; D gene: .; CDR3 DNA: TGCGCCAGCAGCCAAGGAGACAGGATAAATGAAAAACTGTTTTTT; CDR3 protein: CASSQGDRINEKLFF
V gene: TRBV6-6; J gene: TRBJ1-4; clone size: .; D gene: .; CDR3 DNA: TGTGCCAGCAGTCCCTCTGGGGGGGAAAAACTGTTTTTT; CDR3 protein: CASSPSGGEKLFF
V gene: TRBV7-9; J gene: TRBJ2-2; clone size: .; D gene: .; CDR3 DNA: TGTGCCAGCAGCCCATGGCGCAGGGTGGCCGGGGAGCTGTTTTTT; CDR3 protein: CASSPWRRVAGELFF
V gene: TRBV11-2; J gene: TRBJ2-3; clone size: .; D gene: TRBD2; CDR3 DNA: TGTGCCAGCAGCTCCCAGGGACTACCCCAGCCAAGCACAGATACGCAGTATTTT; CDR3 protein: CASSSQGLPQPSTDTQYF
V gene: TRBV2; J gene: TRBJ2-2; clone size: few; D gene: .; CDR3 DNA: TGTGCCAGCAGCGTACAAAACACCGGGGAGCTGTTTTTT; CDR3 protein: CASSVQNTGELFF
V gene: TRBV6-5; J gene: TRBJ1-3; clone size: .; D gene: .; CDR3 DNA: TGTGCCAGCAGTTACTCCGGTGGCTCTGGAAACACCATATATTTT; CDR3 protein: CASSYSGGSGNTIYF
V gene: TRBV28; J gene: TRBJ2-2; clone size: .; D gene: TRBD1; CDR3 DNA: TGTGCCAGCACGCAAGGGGACAGGACCGGGGAGCTGTTTTTT; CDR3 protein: CASTQGDRTGELFF
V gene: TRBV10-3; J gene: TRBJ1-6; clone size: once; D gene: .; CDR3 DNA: TGTGCCATCAAGGGCGGGAATTCACCCCTCCACTTT; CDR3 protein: CAIKGGNSPLHF
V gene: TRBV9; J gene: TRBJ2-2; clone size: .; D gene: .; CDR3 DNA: TGTGCCAGCAGCGTAATGCAGGCGAACACCGGGGAGCTGTTTTTT; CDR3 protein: CASSVMQANTGELFF
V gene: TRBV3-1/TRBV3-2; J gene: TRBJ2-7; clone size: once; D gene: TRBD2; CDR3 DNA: TGTGCCAGCAGCAAGTTGCTAGCGGGGGGGAAACTATACGAGCAGTACTTC; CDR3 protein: CASSKLLAGGKLYEQYF
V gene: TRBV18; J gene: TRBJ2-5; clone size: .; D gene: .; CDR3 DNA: TGTGCCAGCTCACCACAGAAGACGGGAGAGACCCAGTACTTC; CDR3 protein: CASSPQKTGETQYF
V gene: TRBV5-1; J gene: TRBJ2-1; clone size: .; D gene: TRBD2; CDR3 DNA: TGCGCCAGCAGCCCAAGCGGGGGAGGGAATGAGCAGTTCTTC; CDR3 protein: CASSPSGGGNEQFF
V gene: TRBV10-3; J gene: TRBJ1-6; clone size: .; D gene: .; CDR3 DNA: TGTGCCCCCCGGGGGGGGGTAGGCTTT; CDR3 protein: CAPRGGVGF
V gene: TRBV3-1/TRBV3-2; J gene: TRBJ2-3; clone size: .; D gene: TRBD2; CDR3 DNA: TGTGCCAGCAGCCGCACTAGCGGGGGAAACACAGATACGCAGTATTTT; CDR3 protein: CASSRTSGGNTDTQYF
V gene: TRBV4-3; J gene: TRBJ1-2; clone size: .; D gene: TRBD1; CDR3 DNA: TGCGCCAGCAGCCAGGAAAGACAGGGCCGCTATGGCTACACCTTC; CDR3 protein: CASSQERQGRYGYTF
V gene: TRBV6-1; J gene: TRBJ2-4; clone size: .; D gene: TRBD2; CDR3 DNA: TGTGCCAGCAGTCAAGGGACTAGCGGGGGGAAAAACATTCAGTACTTC; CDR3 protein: CASSQGTSGGKNIQYF
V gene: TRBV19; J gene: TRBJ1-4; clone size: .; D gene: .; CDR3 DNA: TGTGCCAGTAGTAAAAGTGGGAGCCCCAATGAAAAACTGTTTTTT; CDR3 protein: CASSKSGSPNEKLFF
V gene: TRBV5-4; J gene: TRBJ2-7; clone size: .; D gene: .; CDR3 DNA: TGTGCCAGCAGCGCCGGAGGTGGGCTCTACTTGGGGCAGTACTTC; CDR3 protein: CASSAGGGLYLGQYF
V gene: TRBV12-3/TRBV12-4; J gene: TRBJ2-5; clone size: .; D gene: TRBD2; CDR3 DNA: TGTGCCAGCAGACGGGGACTAGGAGAGACCCAGTACTTC; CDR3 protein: CASRRGLGETQYF
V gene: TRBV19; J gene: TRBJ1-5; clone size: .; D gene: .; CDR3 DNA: TGTGCCAGTAGTCCGGGACTAGTGGGCAATCAGCCCCAGCATTTT; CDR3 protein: CASSPGLVGNQPQHF
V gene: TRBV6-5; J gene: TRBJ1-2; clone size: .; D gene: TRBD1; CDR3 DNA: TGTGCCAGCAGTCGAGACCGGGACAGGGGCGGCTACACCTTC; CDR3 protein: CASSRDRDRGGYTF
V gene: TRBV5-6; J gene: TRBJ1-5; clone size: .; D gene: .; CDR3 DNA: TGTGCCAGCAGCTTGAGGGGTATAAGCAATCAGCCCCAGCATTTT; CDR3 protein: CASSLRGISNQPQHF
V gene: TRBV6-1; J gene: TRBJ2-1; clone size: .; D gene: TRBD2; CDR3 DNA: TGTGCCAGCAGTGAATATCTAACTAGCGGGGGGGCCCGTGAGCAGTTCTTC; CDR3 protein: CASSEYLTSGGAREQFF
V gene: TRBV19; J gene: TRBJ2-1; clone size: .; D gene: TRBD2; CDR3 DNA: TGTGCCAGTAGGTCGGGGGGTAGGAATGAGCAGTTCTTC; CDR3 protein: CASRSGGRNEQFF
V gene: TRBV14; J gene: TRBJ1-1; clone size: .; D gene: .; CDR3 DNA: TGTGCCAGCAGCACCCAGGGACTTCTGCCTTTCTTT; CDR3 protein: CASSTQGLLPFF
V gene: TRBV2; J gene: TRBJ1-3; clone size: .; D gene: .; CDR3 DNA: TGTGCCAGCGTCCGACAGACTGGAAACACCATATATTTT; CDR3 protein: CASVRQTGNTIYF
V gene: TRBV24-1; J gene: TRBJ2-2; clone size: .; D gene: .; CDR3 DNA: TGTGCCACCAGTGATAGATCTACCCTGAACACCGGGGAGCTGTTTTTT; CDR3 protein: CATSDRSTLNTGELFF
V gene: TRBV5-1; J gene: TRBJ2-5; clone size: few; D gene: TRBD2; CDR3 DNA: TGCGCCAGCAGCTTGACCGTAGCGGGGCTCCGGGAGACCCAGTACTTC; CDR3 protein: CASSLTVAGLRETQYF
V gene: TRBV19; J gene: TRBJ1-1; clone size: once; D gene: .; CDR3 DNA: TGTGCCAGTAGTATAGTACAGGGAAACACTGAAGCTTTCTTT; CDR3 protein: CASSIVQGNTEAFF
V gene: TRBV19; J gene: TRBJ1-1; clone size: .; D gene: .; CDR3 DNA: TGTGCCAGTAAGGGGGGGTACACTGAAGCTTTCTTT; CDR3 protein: CASKGGYTEAFF
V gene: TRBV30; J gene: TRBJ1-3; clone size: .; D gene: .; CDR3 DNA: TGTGCCTGGAGTGCTACACAGGCCCCCATATATTTT; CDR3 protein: CAWSATQAPIYF
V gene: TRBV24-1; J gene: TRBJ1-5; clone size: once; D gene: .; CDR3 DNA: TGTGCCACCAGTGTCCAGGGCAATCAGCCCCAGCATTTT; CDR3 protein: CATSVQGNQPQHF
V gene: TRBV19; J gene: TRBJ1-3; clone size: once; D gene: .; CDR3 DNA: TGTGCCAGTAGTCTACGGGACTCCGGAAACACCATATATTTT; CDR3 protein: CASSLRDSGNTIYF
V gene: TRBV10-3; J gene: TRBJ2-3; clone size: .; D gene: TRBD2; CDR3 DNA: TGTGCCATCAGTCCGGGACTAGCGGGCGGGGTCACAGATACGCAGTATTTT; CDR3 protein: CAISPGLAGGVTDTQYF
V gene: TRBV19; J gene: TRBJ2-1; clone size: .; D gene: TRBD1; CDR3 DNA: TGTGCCAGTAGTATCCGGGGACAGGGGGCCATTGGGTCCTACAATGAGCAGTTCTTC; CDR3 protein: CASSIRGQGAIGSYNEQFF
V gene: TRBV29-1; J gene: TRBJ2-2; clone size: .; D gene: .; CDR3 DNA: TGCAGCGTGCTTGGGGCTGCGAACACCGGGGAGCTGTTTTTT; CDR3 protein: CSVLGAANTGELFF
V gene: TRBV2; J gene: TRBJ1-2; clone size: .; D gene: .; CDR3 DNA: TGTGCCAGCAAAGGAGGGGACTATGGCTACACCTTC; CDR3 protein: CASKGGDYGYTF
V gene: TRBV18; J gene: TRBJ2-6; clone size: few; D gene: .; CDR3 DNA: TGTGCCAGCTCACCGAGAGGGACTGGGGCCAACGTCCTGACTTTC; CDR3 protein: CASSPRGTGANVLTF
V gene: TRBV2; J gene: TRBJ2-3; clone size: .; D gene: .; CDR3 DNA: TGTGCCAGCAGTGAAGCGCGGTTAGCAGACACAGATACGCAGTATTTT; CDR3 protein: CASSEARLADTDTQYF
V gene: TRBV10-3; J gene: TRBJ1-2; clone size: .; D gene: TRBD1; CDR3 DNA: TGTGCCATCAGGGGACAGGGGGCGGACGGCTACACCTTC; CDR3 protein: CAIRGQGADGYTF
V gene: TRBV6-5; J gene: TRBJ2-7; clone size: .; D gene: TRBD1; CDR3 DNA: TGTGCCAGCAGTACAAGGACAGGGGGCTACGAGCAGTACTTC; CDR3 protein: CASSTRTGGYEQYF
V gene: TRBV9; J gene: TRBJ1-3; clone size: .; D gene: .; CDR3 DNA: TGTGCCAGCAGCGAACAGGAATATGGAAACACCATATATTTT; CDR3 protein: CASSEQEYGNTIYF
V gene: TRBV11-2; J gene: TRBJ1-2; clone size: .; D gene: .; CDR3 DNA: TGTGCCAGCAGCCCTCTGAGGGATTACTATGGCTACACCTTC; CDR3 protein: CASSPLRDYYGYTF
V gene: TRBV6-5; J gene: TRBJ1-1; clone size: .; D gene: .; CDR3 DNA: TGTGCCAGCAGTTACTCGAGGGTGATGCAAACTGAAGCTTTCTTT; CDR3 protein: CASSYSRVMQTEAFF
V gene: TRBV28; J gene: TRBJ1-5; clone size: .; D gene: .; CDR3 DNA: TGTGCCAGCAGTTTACCCGCAGGGGAGAGTCAGCCCCAGCATTTT; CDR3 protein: CASSLPAGESQPQHF
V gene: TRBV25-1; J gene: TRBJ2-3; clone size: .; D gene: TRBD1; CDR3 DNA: TGTGCCAGCAGTGAACCGGGACAGGGGATAGGTGATACGCAGTATTTT; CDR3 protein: CASSEPGQGIGDTQYF
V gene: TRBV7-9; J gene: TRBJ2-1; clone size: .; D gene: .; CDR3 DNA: TGTGCCAGCAGCTCCCGCGGTAGGCTACGCGATGAGCAGTTCTTC; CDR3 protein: CASSSRGRLRDEQFF
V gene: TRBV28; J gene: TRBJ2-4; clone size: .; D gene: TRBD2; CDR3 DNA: TGTGCCAGCAGTTTGAGCGGGGGCGCATACATTCAGTACTTC; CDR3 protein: CASSLSGGAYIQYF
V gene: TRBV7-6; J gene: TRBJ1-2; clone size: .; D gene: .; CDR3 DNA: TGTGCCAGCAGCTTAGAAATGGGCCCAGCTAACTATGGCTACACCTTC; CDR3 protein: CASSLEMGPANYGYTF
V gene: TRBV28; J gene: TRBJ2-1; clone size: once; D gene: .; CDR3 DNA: TGTGCCAGCAGTTTAACCGGCTACAATGAGCAGTTCTTC; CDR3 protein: CASSLTGYNEQFF
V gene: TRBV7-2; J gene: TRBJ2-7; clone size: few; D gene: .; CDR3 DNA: TGTGCCAGCAGCTTGTCGGTGTCCTACGAGCAGTACTTC; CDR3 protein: CASSLSVSYEQYF
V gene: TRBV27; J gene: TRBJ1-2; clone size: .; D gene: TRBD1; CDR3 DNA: TGTGCCAGCAGTCCCCTAGGGACAGAGTATGGCTACACCTTC; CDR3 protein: CASSPLGTEYGYTF
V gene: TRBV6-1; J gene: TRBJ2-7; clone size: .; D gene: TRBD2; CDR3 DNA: TGTGCCAGCATTGAAGGACTAGCGGCTACCTACGAGCAGTACTTC; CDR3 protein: CASIEGLAATYEQYF